This TCR beta chain was recovered during a study of blood T cell repertoires in COVID-19. Study details: Material from acute and convalescent COVID-19 was sourced from the United States, Italy and Spain. The analysed material was cDNA or gDNA that came from T cells, B-cell-depleted T cells, or PBMCs.

CDR1 and CDR2 from the germline V gene are GTSNPN and SVGIG (reference sequence). The CDR3 sequence is 12 residues long. V lost 8 bases to trimming and J lost 4 bases, with 12 bases between them. TCRdb's table, derived via immunoSEQ multiplex PCR, lists solely in-frame clones and lacks some. This repertoire shows some 300,000 clones, 85% to 90% found once; its top ten account for 6% to 8%. Enrolment of Seattle patients took place during active infection, and they were followed longitudinally. The sequenced sample consisted of peripheral blood. The origin of this receptor is a woman in her 50s with COVID-19, enrolled during active disease. The chain links TRBV30 to TRBJ1-3; D gene unclear. This CDR3 is CAATAGGNTIYF. In nucleotides, the CDR3 is TGTGCCGCTACAGCGGGAGGAAACACCATATATTTT.